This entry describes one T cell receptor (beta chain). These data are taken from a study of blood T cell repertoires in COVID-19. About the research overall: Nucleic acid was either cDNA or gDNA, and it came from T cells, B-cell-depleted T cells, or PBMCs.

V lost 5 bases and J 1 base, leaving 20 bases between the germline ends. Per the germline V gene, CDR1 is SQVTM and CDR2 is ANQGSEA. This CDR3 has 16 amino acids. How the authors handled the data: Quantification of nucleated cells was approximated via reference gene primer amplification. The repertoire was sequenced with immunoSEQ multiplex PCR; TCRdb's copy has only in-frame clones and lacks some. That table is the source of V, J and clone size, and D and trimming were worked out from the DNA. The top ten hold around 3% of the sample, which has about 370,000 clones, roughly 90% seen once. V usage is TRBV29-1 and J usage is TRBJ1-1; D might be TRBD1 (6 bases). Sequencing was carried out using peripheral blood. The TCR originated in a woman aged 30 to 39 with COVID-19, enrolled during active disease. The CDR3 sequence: CSVCTLGGAGNTEAFF. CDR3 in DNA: TGCAGCGTTTGTACCCTGGGGGGGGCAGGGAACACTGAAGCTTTCTTT.